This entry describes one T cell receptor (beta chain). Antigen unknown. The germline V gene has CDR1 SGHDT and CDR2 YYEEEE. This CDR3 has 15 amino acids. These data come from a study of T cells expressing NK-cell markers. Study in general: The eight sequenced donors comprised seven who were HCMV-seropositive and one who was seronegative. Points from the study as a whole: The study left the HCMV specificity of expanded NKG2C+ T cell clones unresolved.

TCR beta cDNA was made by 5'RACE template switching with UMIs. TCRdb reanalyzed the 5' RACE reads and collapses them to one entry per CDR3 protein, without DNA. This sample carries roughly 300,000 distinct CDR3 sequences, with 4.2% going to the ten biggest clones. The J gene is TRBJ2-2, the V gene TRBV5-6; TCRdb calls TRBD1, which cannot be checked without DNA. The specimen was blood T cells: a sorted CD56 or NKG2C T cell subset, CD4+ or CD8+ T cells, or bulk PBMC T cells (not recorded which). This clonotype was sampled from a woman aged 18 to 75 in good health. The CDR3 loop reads CASSLQGGNTGELFF.